The 23 T cell receptor beta chains below were found in one sample sequenced in a study of control samples from healthy donors and cancer patients. The protocol was immunoSEQ multiplex PCR, while the TCRdb copy is restricted to in-frame clones and leaves out a portion. The sample has tens of thousands of clones; around 84% are singletons. Input material: PBMCs. The origin of the receptors is a man aged 65 to 79 with lung cancer.

This chain connects TRBV5-1 to TRBJ2-1; D uncertain. This CDR3 contains 14 residues. V lost 0 bases and J 4 bases, leaving 8 bases between the germline ends. Germline lookup yields CDR1 SGHRS and CDR2 YFSETQ. The CDR3 sequence: CASSLVKGYNEQFF. DNA of the CDR3: TGCGCCAGCAGCTTGGTAAAAGGGTACAATGAGCAGTTCTTC. Full variable domain (outside the CDR3, taken from reference TRBV5-1 and TRBJ2-1): KAGVTQTPRYLIKTRGQQVTLSCSPISGHRSVSWYQQTPGQGLQFLFEYFSETQRNKGNFPGRFSGRQFSNSRSEMNVSTLELGDSALYLCASSLVKGYNEQFFGPGTRLTVL.

The V gene is TRBV18, the J gene TRBJ2-1, with D maybe TRBD1 (6 bases). V gave up 4 bases and J gave up 8 bases, with 15 bases separating them. The CDR3 has 14 residues. The V gene's germline CDR1 is KGHSH and CDR2 LQKENI. Here the CDR3 reads CASSQETGRDEQFF. CDR3 bases: TGTGCCAGCTCACAAGAGACAGGCAGGGATGAGCAGTTCTTC.

This chain connects TRBV5-1 to TRBJ2-5, with D perhaps assigned TRBD1 or TRBD2 (5 bases each). From germline, CDR1 is SGHRS and CDR2 YFSETQ. V gave up 0 bases and J gave up 1 base, with 10 bases separating them. The CDR3 spans 15 residues. Written as DNA, the CDR3 is TGCGCCAGCAGCTTGGACGGGGCCCTCCAAGAGACCCAGTACTTC. As protein: CASSLDGALQETQYF.

The V and J genes are TRBV5-6 and TRBJ1-3, with TRBD1 matching over 7 bases. Germline trimming cut 4 bases from V and 0 bases from J; bases unmatched to any gene: 10. CDR1 is SGHDT, CDR2 YYEEEE, per germline. The CDR3 is 17 amino acids. Here the CDR3 reads CASSRAGTAISGNTIYF. The CDR3 DNA reads TGTGCCAGCAGCCGTGCCGGGACAGCCATCTCTGGAAACACCATATATTTT.

The V gene is TRBV6-1, the J gene TRBJ1-5, with D perhaps TRBD1 (5 bases). This CDR3 spans 18 amino acids. V lost 1 base and J lost 6, with 22 bases in between. The V gene's germline CDR1 is MNHNS and CDR2 SASEGT. The CDR3, as DNA: TGTGCCAGCAGTGAAGAAGGGGCAGGTTATGGATCTGGTCAGCCCCAGCATTTT. This sequence encodes CASSEEGAGYGSGQPQHF.

This chain joins TRBV20-1 and TRBJ2-1; D perhaps matches TRBD2 (5 bases). The V gene's germline CDR1 is DFQATT and CDR2 SNEGSKA (reference sequence). Between the trimmed V and J ends, which lost 1 base and 10 bases, there was a span of 8 bases. This CDR3 comprises 11 residues. The CDR3 coding sequence is TGCAGTGCTAGAGGAGTAGCGGAGCAGTTCTTC. This encodes CSARGVAEQFF.

This clone has only one observation. The J gene is TRBJ2-2, the V gene TRBV11-3; 7 nucleotides align to TRBD1. The CDR3 runs 14 residues. With V trimmed by 1 base and J by 5 bases, 1 base remained unmatched. CDR1 and CDR2 (germline): SGHNT, YENEEA. Here the CDR3 DNA reads TGTGCCAGCAGCTTAGTCAGGGGGACCGGGGAGCTGTTTTTT. The encoded protein is CASSLVRGTGELFF.

The rearrangement links TRBV27 to TRBJ1-6; D possibly corresponds to TRBD1 (6 bases). Trimming stripped 2 bases from V and 6 bases from J, with 17 bases between. Germline-derived CDR1 and CDR2 are MNHEY and SMNVEV (reference sequence). The CDR3 length is 17 residues. CDR3 sequence reads: CASSLKGAGHPNSPLHF. The DNA for the CDR3 is TGTGCCAGCAGTTTAAAAGGAGCGGGACACCCTAATTCACCCCTCCACTTT.

V and J are TRBV6-5 and TRBJ1-2; 8 bases map to TRBD1. The J segment lost 5 bases and the V segment lost 0 bases, leaving 5 bases of the junction unmatched. The CDR3 extends over 15 amino acids. Germline V gene sequence: CDR1 MNHEY, CDR2 SVGAGI. The CDR3 DNA is TGTGCCAGCAGTTACTCGAAGGGACAGGAATATGGCTACACCTTC. This sequence encodes CASSYSKGQEYGYTF.

V is TRBV6-4 and J is TRBJ1-1, with unresolved D. Trimming took 4 bases from V and 1 from J, leaving 7 bases between them. The germline gives CDR1 MRHNA, CDR2 SNTAGT. The CDR3 is 13 residues long. This chain's CDR3 is CASSASGNTEAFF. CDR3 DNA sequence: TGTGCCAGCAGTGCGTCGGGGAACACTGAAGCTTTCTTT.

CDR3 amino acids: CASSEGGYTF. The CDR3 DNA reads as TGTGCCAGCAGTGAGGGTGGCTACACCTTC. The chain is built from TRBV6-6 and TRBJ1-2; D is undetermined. V lost 5 bases and J 7 bases, leaving 5 bases between the germline ends. This CDR3 has 10 residues. Germline V gives CDR1 MNHNY, CDR2 SVGAGI (reference sequence).

This rearrangement joins TRBV20-1 to TRBJ1-4, with D unresolved. CDR1 and CDR2 from the germline V gene are DFQATT and SNEGSKA (reference sequence). The CDR3 covers 11 residues. The V and J ends lost 5 bases and 7 bases respectively, with 8 bases between them. The CDR3 DNA reads as TGCAGTGCTCGCCGATCTGAAAAACTGTTTTTT. Its protein product is CSARRSEKLFF.

This clone was found once. This sequence joins TRBV28 and TRBJ1-5; no reliable D call. Trimming left V 1 base short and J 9 bases short, with 10 bases between. This CDR3 has 13 residues. Germline V gene sequence: CDR1 MDHEN, CDR2 SYDVKM. CDR3 in amino acids: CASSLSRGRPQHF. The CDR3 DNA follows: TGTGCCAGCAGTTTATCGCGCGGTCGGCCCCAGCATTTT.

This chain uses TRBV24-1 with TRBJ1-5; D remains unclear. CDR1 is KGHDR, CDR2 SFDVKD, per germline. The CDR3 has 16 amino acids. V dropped 3 bases and J dropped 0 bases, with 11 bases sitting between them. This CDR3 is CATSDAGGVSNQPQHF. Written as DNA, the CDR3 is TGTGCCACCAGTGATGCAGGTGGGGTTAGCAATCAGCCCCAGCATTTT.

This chain links TRBV19 with TRBJ2-3; D uncertain. This CDR3 has 13 amino acids. Germline CDR1 reads LNHDA; CDR2 reads SQIVND (reference sequence). V was trimmed by 3 bases and J by 2 bases, leaving 6 bases between them. CDR3 coding DNA: TGTGCCAGTAGTATTGGGTCCACAGATACGCAGTATTTT. Amino acids: CASSIGSTDTQYF.

This chain connects TRBV11-2 to TRBJ2-3, with 11 bases fitting TRBD2. V shed 3 bases and J 2 bases; nucleotides not matched to a gene: 1. The CDR3 length is 15 residues. In germline, CDR1 is SGHAT, CDR2 FQNNGV. CDR3 sequence reads: CASSFSGGATDTQYF. As DNA, the CDR3 is TGTGCCAGCAGCTTTAGCGGGGGGGCCACAGATACGCAGTATTTT.

This clone was observed a handful of times. This chain joins TRBV3-1 (or the pseudogene TRBV3-2) and TRBJ1-6, with TRBD1 matching over 7 bases. Germline CDR1 and CDR2: LGHDT and YNNKEL (reference sequence). The CDR3 runs to 16 residues. V lost 4 bases to trimming and J lost 4 bases; unmatched junction nucleotides: 7. The CDR3 DNA is TGTGCCAGCAGCCCCGGGACAGATATTTATAATTCACCCCTCCACTTT. Its translation: CASSPGTDIYNSPLHF.

The chain combines TRBV18 with TRBJ2-7, with D possibly matching TRBD1 (6 bases). V was clipped by 3 bases and J by 6 bases, with 12 bases between them. CDR3 length: 13 amino acids. Germline-derived CDR1 and CDR2 are KGHSH and LQKENI. In nucleotides, the CDR3 is TGTGCCAGCTCACCGAGGGACATGGCCGAGCAGTACTTC. Protein product: CASSPRDMAEQYF.

This rearrangement joins TRBV21-1 to TRBJ2-5; the D segment call TRBD2 is taken from the table without a DNA check. TRBV21-1 is noted as a pseudogene. The CDR3 spans 18 residues. The CDR3 DNA follows: TGTGCCAGCAGCGCGACTAGCGGGGGGTACTATGTCCAAGAGACCCAGTACTTC. Its translation: CASSATSGGYYVQETQYF.

The gene calls are TRBV18 and TRBJ2-7, with a possible D match to TRBD1 (5 bases). The V end lost 0 bases, the J end lost 5 bases, and 14 bases lay between the germline ends. There are 15 residues in the CDR3. Germline lookup yields CDR1 KGHSH and CDR2 LQKENI. CDR3 residues: CASSPPRAPRDEQYF. The CDR3 coding sequence is TGTGCCAGCTCACCACCCAGGGCCCCTCGGGACGAGCAGTACTTC.

As to this clone: Germline is not matched at one junction end, which may reflect a read error. The chain joins TRBV10-2 to TRBJ2-2, with TRBD2 identical over 15 bases. The CDR3 loop spans 15 amino acids. CDR1 and CDR2 from the germline V gene are WSHSY and SAAADI. The CDR3: CARRTSGGGTGELFF. As DNA, the CDR3 is TGCGCCCGCAGGACTAGCGGGGGGGGGACCGGGGAGCTGTTTTTT.

About this clone itself: Other DNA sequences in this sample translate to the same CDR3. J is TRBJ2-5 and V is TRBV9; 8 nucleotides align to TRBD2. The ends lost 0 bases at V and 2 bases at J; junction bases unmatched: 3. This CDR3 spans 15 amino acids. Germline V gene data show CDR1 as SGDLS and CDR2 as YYNGEE. The CDR3 region has the DNA TGTGCCAGCAGCGTAGTGGGCGGGGGGCAAGAGACCCAGTACTTC. This encodes CASSVVGGGQETQYF. Complete variable domain (other parts from reference TRBV9 and TRBJ2-5): DSGVTQTPKHLITATGQRVTLRCSPRSGDLSVYWYQQSLDQGLQFLIQYYNGEERAKGNILERFSAQQFPDLHSELNLSSLELGDSALYFCASSVVGGGQETQYFGPGTRLLVL.

The chain joins TRBV2 to TRBJ1-3; 10 nucleotides align to TRBD1. The CDR3 is 15 amino acids. V lost 8 bases, J lost 4 bases, and 8 bases stayed unmatched. Germline CDR1 and CDR2: SNHLY and FYNNEI. The chain's CDR3 is CASRRQGASGNTIYF. For the CDR3, the DNA is TGTGCCAGCCGTAGACAGGGGGCGAGCGGAAACACCATATATTTT.